These T cell receptor beta chains were read from a single sample in a study of blood T cells in healthy people across ages. A single record per CDR3 protein comes from TCRdb applying MiXCR to the 5' RACE reads. Of about 900,000 distinct CDR3 sequences listed, under 50% are singletons. Material: blood. The receptors come from a man younger than 45 in good health. Both conserved end residues are part of each CDR3. A D gene is named only where the DNA matches it firmly. The size field is filled for only some rows; it gives once, few, many or a size class.

clone_size,j_call,v_call,d_call,cdr3_aa,cdr3_nt
few,TRBJ2-7,TRBV4-3,NA,CASSHGWGVGEQYF,TGCGCCAGCAGCCATGGGTGGGGGGTAGGCGAGCAGTACTTC
NA,TRBJ1-4,TRBV12-3/TRBV12-4,NA,CASTQLFQTFGSVYEKLFF,TGTGCCAGCACTCAACTATTCCAAACGTTCGGGAGTGTCTATGAAAAACTGTTTTTT
NA,TRBJ2-1,TRBV27,TRBD1,CASNPGQDFIGYNEQFF,TGTGCCAGCAACCCGGGACAGGATTTTATCGGATACAATGAGCAGTTCTTC
few,TRBJ2-7,TRBV28,NA,CASSPPRTVPSYEQYF,TGTGCCAGCAGTCCCCCCCGGACAGTTCCCTCCTACGAGCAGTACTTC
few,TRBJ2-3,TRBV29-1,NA,CSGTGSTDTQYF,TGCAGCGGCACAGGGAGCACAGATACGCAGTATTTT
NA,TRBJ2-5,TRBV9,NA,CASSVGGAVYNEQYF,TGTGCCAGCAGCGTAGGCGGGGCGGTTTACAATGAGCAGTACTTC
NA,TRBJ2-7,TRBV10-3,TRBD1,CAISHGQGGAISSYEQYF,TGTGCCATCAGCCATGGACAGGGGGGCGCCATTAGCTCCTACGAGCAGTACTTC
many,TRBJ2-5,TRBV7-8,TRBD2,CASSRTSGGGETQYF,TGTGCCAGCAGCCGAACTAGCGGGGGCGGGGAGACCCAGTACTTC
few,TRBJ2-2,TRBV7-7,NA,CASSFVGLTGELFF,TGTGCTAGCAGCTTCGTAGGCTTGACCGGGGAGCTGTTTTTT
NA,TRBJ2-3,TRBV4-2,TRBD2,CAGRRLAGGQVSDTQYF,TGTGCCGGCAGAAGGCTAGCGGGGGGGCAGGTTTCAGATACGCAGTATTTT
NA,TRBJ1-2,TRBV29-1,NA,CIVGPDYGYTF,TGCATCGTTGGACCCGACTATGGCTACACCTTC
few,TRBJ2-3,TRBV27,TRBD1,CASSQPGTGRSDTQYF,TGCGCCAGCAGTCAGCCCGGGACAGGGCGGTCAGATACGCAGTATTTT
few,TRBJ1-5,TRBV29-1,TRBD1,CSVMTGSGNQPQHF,TGCAGCGTTATGACAGGGTCCGGCAATCAGCCCCAGCATTTT
few,TRBJ1-2,TRBV6-1,TRBD1,CASSEYATGHRANYGYTF,TGTGCCAGCAGTGAATATGCGACAGGGCATCGAGCGAACTATGGCTACACCTTC
NA,TRBJ1-2,TRBV20-1,TRBD1,CSADAVRGYSYGYTF,TGCAGTGCTGACGCCGTCAGGGGGTATAGCTATGGCTACACCTTC
NA,TRBJ2-1,TRBV7-9,TRBD1,CASSPGQFSGYEQFF,TGTGCCAGCAGCCCGGGACAGTTTTCGGGCTATGAGCAGTTCTTC
NA,TRBJ1-1,TRBV10-3,NA,CAISDYVLAFF,TGTGCCATCAGTGACTACGTCCTGGCTTTCTTT
NA,TRBJ1-2,TRBV12-3/TRBV12-4,NA,CASRTTGLDGYTF,TGTGCCAGCAGGACAACAGGGCTAGATGGCTACACCTTC
NA,TRBJ1-5,TRBV20-1,TRBD1,CSARNRGTQPQHF,TGCAGTGCTAGGAACAGGGGAACTCAGCCCCAGCATTTT
NA,TRBJ2-7,TRBV7-9,NA,CASGGEFKKGQVPYEQYF,TGTGCCAGCGGGGGGGAGTTCAAAAAGGGACAGGTACCCTACGAGCAGTACTTC
NA,TRBJ2-5,TRBV11-1,NA,CASSFYGGGTKETQYF,TGTGCCAGCAGCTTCTACGGGGGCGGTACAAAAGAGACCCAGTACTTC